The T cell receptor beta chain under discussion was sequenced for a study of T cells in Graves' hyperthyroidism and ophthalmopathy. The CDR3 contains 11 residues. Trimming removed 6 bases at V and 6 bases at J, with 12 bases between. CDR1 is DFQATT, CDR2 SNEGSKA, per germline (reference sequence). TCR beta CDR3 regions were amplified from RNA transcripts. The TCR CDR3 first-round RT-PCR relied on the HTBI primer set. TCRdb analysed the multiplex PCR reads with MiXCR anew, one entry per CDR3 protein. The sample has approximately 360,000 distinct CDR3 sequences, around a sixth seen once; the top ten hold about 27%.

The receptor's source is a woman aged 18-29 years with Graves' hyperthyroidism that later progressed to Graves' ophthalmopathy. Sequencing was carried out using blood. The gene calls are TRBV20-1 and TRBJ2-7; the D gene is possibly TRBD2 (6 bases). The CDR3 region is CSAPRGSEQYF. In DNA form, the CDR3 reads TGCAGTGCGCCTCGGGGGAGCGAGCAGTACTTC.